The present T cell receptor (beta chain) was sequenced within a study of blood T cell repertoires in COVID-19. The method was immunoSEQ multiplex PCR; TCRdb's version includes in-frame clones alone and lacks a portion of them. The table records 150,000 or so clones, 70% to 85% of them present only once. Germline CDR1 SEHNR, CDR2 FQNEAQ (reference sequence). The junction had 6 bases not matched to a gene; V was cut back by 3 bases and J by 8 bases. The CDR3 extends over 13 amino acids. For recovered donors of Cohort 3, there were two negative PCRs, clearance, or symptom resolution. Input material: PBMCs or T cells enriched from blood (not recorded which). This clonotype originated in a man aged 45-60 years who had recovered from COVID-19. V gene TRBV7-9 combines with J gene TRBJ1-2; TRBD1 matches 7 bases. The CDR3 region is CASSFGQAQGYTF. The DNA for the CDR3 is TGTGCCAGCAGCTTTGGACAGGCGCAGGGCTACACCTTC. The full variable domain, completed using reference TRBV7-9 and TRBJ1-2, is DTGVSQNPRHKITKRGQNVTFRCDPISEHNRLYWYRQTLGQGPEFLTYFQNEAQLEKSRLLSDRFSAERPKGSFSTLEIQRTEQGDSAMYLCASSFGQAQGYTFGSGTRLTVV.